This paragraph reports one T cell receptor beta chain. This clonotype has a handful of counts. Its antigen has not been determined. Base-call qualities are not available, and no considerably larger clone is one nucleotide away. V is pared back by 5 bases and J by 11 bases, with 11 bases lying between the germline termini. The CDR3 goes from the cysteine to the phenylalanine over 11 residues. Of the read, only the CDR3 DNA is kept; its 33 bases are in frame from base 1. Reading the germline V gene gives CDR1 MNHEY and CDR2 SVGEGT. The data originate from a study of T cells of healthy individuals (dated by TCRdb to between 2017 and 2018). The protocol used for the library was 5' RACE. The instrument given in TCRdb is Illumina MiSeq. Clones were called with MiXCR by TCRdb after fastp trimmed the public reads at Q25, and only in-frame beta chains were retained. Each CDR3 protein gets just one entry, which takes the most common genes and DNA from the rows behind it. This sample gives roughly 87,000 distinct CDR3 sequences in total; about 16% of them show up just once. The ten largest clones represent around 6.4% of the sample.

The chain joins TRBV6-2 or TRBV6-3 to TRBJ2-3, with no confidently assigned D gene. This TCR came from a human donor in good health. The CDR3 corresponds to CASSRSYLQYF. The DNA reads TGTGCCAGCAGTCGGAGCTACCTGCAGTATTTT.